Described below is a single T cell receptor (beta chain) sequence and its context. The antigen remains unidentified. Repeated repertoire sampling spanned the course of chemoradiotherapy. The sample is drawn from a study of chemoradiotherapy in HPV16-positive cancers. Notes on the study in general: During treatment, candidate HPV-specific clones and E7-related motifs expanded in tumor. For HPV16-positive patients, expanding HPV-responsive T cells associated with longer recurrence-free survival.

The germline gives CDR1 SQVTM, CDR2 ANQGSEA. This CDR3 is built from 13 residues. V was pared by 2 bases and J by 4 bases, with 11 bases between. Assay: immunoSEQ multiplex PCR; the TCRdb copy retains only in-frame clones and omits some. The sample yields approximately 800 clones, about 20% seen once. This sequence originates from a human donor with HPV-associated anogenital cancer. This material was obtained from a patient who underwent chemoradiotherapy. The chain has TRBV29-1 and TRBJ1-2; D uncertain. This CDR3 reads CSVETGPIYGYTF. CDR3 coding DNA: TGCAGCGTTGAAACCGGTCCTATCTATGGCTACACCTTC.